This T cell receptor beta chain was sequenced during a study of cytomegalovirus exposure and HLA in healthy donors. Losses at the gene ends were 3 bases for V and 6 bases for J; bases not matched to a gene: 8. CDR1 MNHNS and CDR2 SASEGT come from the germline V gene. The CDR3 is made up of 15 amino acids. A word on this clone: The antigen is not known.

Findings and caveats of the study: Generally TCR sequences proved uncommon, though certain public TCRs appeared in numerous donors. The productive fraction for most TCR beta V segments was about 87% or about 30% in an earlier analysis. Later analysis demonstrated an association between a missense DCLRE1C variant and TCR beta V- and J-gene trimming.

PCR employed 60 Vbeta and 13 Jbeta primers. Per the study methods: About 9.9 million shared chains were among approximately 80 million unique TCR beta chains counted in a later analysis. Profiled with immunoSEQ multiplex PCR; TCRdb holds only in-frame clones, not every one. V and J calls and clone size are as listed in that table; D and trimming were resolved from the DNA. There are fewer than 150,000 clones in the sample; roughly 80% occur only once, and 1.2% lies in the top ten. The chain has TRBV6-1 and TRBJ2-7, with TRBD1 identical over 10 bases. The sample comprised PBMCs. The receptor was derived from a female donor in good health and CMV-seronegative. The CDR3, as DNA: TGTGCCAGCAGTGAGAGGGACAGGGGATTCATCGAGCAGTACTTC. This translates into CASSERDRGFIEQYF.